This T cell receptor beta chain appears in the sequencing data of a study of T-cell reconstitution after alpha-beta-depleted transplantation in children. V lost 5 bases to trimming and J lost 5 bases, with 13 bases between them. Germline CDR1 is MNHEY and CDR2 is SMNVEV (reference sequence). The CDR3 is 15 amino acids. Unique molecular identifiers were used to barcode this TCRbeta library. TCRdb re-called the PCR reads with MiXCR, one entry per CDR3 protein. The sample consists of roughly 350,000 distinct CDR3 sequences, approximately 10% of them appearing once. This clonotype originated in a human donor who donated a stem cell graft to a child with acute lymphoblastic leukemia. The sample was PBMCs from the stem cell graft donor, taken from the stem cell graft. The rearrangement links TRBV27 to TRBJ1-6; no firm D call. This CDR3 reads CASSVAWDNNSPLHF. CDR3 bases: TGTGCCAGCAGTGTAGCGTGGGATAATAATTCACCCCTCCACTTT.